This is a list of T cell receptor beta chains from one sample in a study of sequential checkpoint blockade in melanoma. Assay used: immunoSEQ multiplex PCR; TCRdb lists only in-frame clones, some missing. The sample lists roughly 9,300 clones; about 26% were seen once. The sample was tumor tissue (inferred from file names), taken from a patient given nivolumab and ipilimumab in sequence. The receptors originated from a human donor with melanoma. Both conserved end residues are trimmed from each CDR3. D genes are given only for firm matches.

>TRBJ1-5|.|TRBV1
ASSPQVSNQPQH
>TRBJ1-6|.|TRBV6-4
AIRTTDGPNNSPLH
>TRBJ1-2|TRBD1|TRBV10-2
ASSETGGVYGYT
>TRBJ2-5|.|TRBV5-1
ASSLTIPQETQY
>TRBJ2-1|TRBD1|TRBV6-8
ASSATGANEQF
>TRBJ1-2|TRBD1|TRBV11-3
ASSSMGQGAFGYT
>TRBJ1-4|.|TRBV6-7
ASMGYEKLF
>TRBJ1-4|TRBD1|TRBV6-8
ASSPRGLGEEKLF
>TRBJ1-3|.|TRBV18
ASSPRRDSGNTIY
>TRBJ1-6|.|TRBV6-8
ASSPGTPYLTPLH
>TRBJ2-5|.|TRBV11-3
ASSLGRRRGRETQY
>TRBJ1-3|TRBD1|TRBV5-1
ASSVEGQSSGNTIY
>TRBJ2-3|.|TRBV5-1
ASSSQDYLDTQY
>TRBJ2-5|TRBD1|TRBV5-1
ASSFYRGERETQY
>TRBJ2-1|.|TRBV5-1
ASTEQGVSFNEQF